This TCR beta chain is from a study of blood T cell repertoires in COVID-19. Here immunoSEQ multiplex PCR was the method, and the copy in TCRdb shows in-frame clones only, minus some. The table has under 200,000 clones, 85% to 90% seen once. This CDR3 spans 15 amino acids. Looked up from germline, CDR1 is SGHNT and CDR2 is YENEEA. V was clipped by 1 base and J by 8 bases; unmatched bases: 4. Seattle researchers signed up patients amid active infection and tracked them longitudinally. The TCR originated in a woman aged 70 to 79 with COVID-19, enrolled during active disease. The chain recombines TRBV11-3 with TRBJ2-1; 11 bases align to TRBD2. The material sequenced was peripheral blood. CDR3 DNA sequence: TGTGCCAGCAGCTTAGGACTAGCGGGGTGGCATGAGCAGTTCTTC. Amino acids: CASSLGLAGWHEQFF.